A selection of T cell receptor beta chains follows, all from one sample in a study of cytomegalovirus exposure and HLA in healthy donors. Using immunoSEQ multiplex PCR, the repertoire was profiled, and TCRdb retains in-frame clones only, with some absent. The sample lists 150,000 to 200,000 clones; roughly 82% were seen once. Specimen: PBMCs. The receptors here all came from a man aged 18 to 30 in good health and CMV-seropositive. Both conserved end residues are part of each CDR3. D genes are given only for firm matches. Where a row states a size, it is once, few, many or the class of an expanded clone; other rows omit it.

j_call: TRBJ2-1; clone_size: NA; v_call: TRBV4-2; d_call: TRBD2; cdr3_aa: CASSPGGGYNEQFF; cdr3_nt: TGTGCCAGCAGCCCCGGGGGAGGGTACAATGAGCAGTTCTTC
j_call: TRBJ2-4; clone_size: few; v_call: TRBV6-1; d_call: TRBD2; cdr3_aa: CASSAYSSGQNIQYF; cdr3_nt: TGTGCCAGCAGTGCCTACTCTAGCGGGCAAAACATTCAGTACTTC
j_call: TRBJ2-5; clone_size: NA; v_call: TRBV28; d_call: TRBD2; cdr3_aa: CASSFFGTSGSLGETQYF; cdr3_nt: TGTGCCAGCAGTTTTTTCGGGACTAGCGGGAGTTTGGGAGAGACCCAGTACTTC
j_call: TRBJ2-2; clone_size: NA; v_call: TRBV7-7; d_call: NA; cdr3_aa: CASSFSGNTGELFF; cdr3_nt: TGTGCCAGCAGCTTTAGTGGGAACACCGGGGAGCTGTTTTTT
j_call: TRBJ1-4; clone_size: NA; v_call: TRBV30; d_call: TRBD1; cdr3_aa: CAWRSGRGNEKLFF; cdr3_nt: TGTGCCTGGAGAAGTGGCAGGGGGAATGAAAAACTGTTTTTT
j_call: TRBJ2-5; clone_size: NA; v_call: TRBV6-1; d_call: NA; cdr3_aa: CASSEDEKGGRETQYF; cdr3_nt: TGTGCCAGCAGTGAAGATGAGAAGGGAGGACGGGAGACCCAGTACTTC
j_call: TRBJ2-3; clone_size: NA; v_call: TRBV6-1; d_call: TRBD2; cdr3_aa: CASNLGLAGGDTQYF; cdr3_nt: TGTGCCAGCAACCTGGGACTAGCGGGTGGGGATACGCAGTATTTT
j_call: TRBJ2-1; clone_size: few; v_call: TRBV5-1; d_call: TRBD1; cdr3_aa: CASSDRDRGHEQFF; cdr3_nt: TGCGCCAGCTCCGATAGGGACAGGGGACATGAGCAGTTCTTC
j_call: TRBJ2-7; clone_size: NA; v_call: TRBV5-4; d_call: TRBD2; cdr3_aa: CASSPFPGLDGYEQYF; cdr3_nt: TGTGCCAGCAGCCCATTCCCGGGACTAGACGGGTACGAGCAGTACTTC
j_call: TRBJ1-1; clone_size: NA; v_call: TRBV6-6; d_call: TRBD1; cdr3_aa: CASSYSIGTGGTEAFF; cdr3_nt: TGTGCCAGCAGTTACTCGATAGGTACAGGGGGCACTGAAGCTTTCTTT
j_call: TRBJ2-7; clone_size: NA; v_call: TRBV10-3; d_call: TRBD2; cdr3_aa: CAISESPTSGEREQYF; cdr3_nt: TGTGCCATCAGTGAGTCCCCGACTAGCGGGGAGAGGGAGCAGTACTTC
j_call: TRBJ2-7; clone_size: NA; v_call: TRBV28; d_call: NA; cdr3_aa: CASSLDGSSYEQYF; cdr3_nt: TGTGCCAGCAGTTTAGATGGCAGCTCCTACGAGCAGTACTTC
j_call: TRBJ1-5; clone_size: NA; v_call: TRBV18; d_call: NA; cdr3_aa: CASSLDRSNQPQHF; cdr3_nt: TGTGCCAGCTCACTCGACAGGAGCAATCAGCCCCAGCATTTT
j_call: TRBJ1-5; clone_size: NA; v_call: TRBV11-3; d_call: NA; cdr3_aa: CASSLNRREGQPQHF; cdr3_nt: TGTGCCAGCAGCTTAAATCGCAGGGAAGGTCAGCCCCAGCATTTT
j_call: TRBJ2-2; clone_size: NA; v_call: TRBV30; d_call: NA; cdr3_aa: CAWSPFNTGELFF; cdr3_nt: TGTGCCTGGAGTCCATTTAACACCGGGGAGCTGTTTTTT
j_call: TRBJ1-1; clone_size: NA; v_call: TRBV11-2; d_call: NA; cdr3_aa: CASSLAGRGRGTTEAFF; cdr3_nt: TGTGCCAGCAGCTTAGCGGGTCGAGGACGGGGTACCACTGAAGCTTTCTTT
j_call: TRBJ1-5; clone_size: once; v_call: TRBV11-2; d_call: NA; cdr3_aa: CASSPISNQPQHF; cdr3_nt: TGTGCCAGCAGCCCTATTAGCAATCAGCCCCAGCATTTT
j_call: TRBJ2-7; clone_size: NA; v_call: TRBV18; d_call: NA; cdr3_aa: CASSPNTGTYEQYF; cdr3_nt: TGTGCCAGCTCACCAAACACAGGAACCTACGAGCAGTACTTC
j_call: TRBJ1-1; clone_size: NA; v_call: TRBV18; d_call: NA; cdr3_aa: CASSPPGGNTEAFF; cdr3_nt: TGTGCCAGCTCACCTCCCGGGGGAAACACTGAAGCTTTCTTT
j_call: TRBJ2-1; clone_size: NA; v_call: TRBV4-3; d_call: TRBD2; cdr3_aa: CASSPGLADYNEQFF; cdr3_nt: TGCGCCAGCAGCCCGGGACTAGCGGACTACAATGAGCAGTTCTTC
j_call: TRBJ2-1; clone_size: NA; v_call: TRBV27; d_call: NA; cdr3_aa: CASRDGGGRGYNEQFF; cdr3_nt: TGTGCCAGCAGGGATGGGGGGGGTAGGGGGTACAATGAGCAGTTCTTC
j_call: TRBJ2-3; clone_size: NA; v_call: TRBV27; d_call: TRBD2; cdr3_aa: CASSLWVSSGDTDTQYF; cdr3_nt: TGTGCCAGCAGTTTATGGGTATCTAGCGGTGATACAGATACGCAGTATTTT
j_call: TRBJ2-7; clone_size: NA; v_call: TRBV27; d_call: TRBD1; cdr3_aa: CASSLHGPTGTGINPGSYEQYF; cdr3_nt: TGTGCCAGCAGTTTACATGGCCCCACCGGGACAGGCATCAACCCAGGCTCCTACGAGCAGTACTTC
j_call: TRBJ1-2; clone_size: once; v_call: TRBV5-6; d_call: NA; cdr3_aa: CASSLKGVNYGYTF; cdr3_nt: TGTGCCAGCAGCTTGAAAGGGGTTAACTATGGCTACACCTTC
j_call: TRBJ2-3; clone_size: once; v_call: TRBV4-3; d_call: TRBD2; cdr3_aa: CASSQWAGGGTDTQYF; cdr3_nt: TGCGCCAGCAGCCAATGGGCGGGAGGGGGCACAGATACGCAGTATTTT
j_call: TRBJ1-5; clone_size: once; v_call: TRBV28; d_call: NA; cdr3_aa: CASSGLWAGNQPQHF; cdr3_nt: TGTGCCAGCAGTGGCCTATGGGCCGGCAATCAGCCCCAGCATTTT